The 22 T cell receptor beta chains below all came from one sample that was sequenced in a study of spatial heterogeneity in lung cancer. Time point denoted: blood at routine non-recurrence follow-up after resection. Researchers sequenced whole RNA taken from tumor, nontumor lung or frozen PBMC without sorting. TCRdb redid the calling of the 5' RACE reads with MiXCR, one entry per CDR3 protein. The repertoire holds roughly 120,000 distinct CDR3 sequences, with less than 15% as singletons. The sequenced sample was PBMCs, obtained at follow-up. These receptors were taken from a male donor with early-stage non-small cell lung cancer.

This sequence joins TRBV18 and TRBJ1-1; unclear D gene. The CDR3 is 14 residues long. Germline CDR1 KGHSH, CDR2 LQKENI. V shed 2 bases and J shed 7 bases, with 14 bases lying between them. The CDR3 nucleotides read TGTGCCAGCTCACCAGTTGAAGGGAGGGTTGAAGCTTTCTTT. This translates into CASSPVEGRVEAFF.

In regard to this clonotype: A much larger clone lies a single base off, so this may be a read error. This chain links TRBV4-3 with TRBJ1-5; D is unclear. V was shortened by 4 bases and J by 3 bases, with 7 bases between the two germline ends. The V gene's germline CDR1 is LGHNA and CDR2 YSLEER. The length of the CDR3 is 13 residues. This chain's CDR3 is CASSRGLNQPQHF. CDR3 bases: TGCGCCAGCAGCCGAGGGCTCAATCAGCCCCAGCATTTT.

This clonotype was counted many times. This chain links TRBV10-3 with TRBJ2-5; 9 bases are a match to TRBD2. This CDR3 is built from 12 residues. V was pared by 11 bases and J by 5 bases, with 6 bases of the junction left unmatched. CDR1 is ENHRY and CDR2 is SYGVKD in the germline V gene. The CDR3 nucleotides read TGTGCCTCGCGGGGGGGCGTCGAGACCCAGTACTTC. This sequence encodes CASRGGVETQYF.

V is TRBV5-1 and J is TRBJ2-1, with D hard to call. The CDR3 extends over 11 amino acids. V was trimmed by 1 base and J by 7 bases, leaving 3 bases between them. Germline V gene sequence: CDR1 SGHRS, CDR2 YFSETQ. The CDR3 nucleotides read TGCGCCAGCAGCTTGCAGAATGAGCAGTTCTTC. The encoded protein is CASSLQNEQFF.

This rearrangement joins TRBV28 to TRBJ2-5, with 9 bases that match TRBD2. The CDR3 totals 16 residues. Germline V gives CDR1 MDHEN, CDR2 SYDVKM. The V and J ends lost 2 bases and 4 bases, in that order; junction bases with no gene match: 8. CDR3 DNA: TGTGCCAGCAGTTTACGTAGCGGGGGCTTTTCAGAGACCCAGTACTTC. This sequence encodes CASSLRSGGFSETQYF.

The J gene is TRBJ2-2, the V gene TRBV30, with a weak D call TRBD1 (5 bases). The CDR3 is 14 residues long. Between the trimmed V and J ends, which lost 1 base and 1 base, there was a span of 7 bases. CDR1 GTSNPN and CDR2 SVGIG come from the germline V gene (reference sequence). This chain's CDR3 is CAWSDRKNTGELFF. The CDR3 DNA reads TGTGCCTGGAGTGACAGGAAGAACACCGGGGAGCTGTTTTTT. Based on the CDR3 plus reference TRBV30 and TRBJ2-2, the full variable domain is SQTIHQWPATLVQPVGSPLSLECTVEGTSNPNLYWYRQAAGRGLQLLFYSVGIGQISSEVPQNLSASRPQDRQFILSSKKLLLSDSGFYLCAWSDRKNTGELFFGEGSRLTVL.

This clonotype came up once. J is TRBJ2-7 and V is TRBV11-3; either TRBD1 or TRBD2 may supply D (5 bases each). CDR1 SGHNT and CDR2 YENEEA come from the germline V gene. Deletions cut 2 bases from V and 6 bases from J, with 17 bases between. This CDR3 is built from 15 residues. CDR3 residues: CASSLSTGAPGEQYF. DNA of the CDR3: TGTGCCAGCAGCTTATCGACCGGGGCCCCTGGCGAGCAGTACTTC.

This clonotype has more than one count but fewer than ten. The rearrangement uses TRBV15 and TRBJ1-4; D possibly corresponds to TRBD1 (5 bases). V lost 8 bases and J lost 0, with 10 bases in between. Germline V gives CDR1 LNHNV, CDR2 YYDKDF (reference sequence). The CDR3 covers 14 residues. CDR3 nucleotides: TGTGCCACCGCCGACAGTCCAACTAATGAAAAACTGTTTTTT. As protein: CATADSPTNEKLFF.

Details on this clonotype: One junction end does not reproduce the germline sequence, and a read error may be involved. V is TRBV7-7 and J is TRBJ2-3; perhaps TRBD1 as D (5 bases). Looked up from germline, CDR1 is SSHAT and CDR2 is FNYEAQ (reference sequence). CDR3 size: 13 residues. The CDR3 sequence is CASSLGARDTQYF. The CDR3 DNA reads TGTGCTAGCAGCTTAGGGGCGAGAGATACGCAGTATTTT.

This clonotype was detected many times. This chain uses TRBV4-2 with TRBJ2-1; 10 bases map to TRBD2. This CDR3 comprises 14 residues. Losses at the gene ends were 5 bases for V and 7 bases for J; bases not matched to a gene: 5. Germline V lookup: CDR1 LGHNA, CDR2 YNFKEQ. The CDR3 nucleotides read TGTGCCAGCAGCTACAGCGGGGGGGCAAATGAGCAGTTCTTC. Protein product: CASSYSGGANEQFF.

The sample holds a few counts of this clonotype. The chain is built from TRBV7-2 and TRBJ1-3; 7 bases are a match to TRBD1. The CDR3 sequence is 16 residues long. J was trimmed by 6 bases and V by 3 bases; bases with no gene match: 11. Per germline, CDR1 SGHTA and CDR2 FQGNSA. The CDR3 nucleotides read TGTGCCAGCAGCTTGGACAGGCCGCCTAACGTAAACACCATATATTTT. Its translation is CASSLDRPPNVNTIYF.

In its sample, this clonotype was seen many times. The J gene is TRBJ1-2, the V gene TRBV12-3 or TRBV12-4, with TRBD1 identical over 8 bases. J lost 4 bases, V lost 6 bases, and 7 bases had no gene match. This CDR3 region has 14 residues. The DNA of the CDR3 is TGTGCCAGCAGAAGCAGGGGGCGGCTCTATGGCTACACCTTC. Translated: CASRSRGRLYGYTF.

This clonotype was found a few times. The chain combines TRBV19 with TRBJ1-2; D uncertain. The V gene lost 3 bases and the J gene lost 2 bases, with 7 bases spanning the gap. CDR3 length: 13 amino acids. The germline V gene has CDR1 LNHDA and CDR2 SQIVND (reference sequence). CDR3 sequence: CASSITGNYGYTF. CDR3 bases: TGTGCCAGTAGTATCACCGGGAACTATGGCTACACCTTC.

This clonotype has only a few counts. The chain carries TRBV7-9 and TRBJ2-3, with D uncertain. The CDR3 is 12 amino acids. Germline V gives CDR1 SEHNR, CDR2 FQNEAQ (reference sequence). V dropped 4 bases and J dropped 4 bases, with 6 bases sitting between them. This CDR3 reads CASSSAADTQYF. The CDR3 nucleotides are TGTGCCAGCAGCTCCGCCGCAGATACGCAGTATTTT.

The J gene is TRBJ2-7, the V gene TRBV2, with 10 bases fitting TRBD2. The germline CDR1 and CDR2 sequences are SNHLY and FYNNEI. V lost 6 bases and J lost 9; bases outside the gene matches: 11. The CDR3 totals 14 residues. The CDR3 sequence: CASSAGAAGGRQYF. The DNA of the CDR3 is TGTGCCAGCAGCGCGGGGGCAGCGGGAGGGAGGCAGTACTTC.

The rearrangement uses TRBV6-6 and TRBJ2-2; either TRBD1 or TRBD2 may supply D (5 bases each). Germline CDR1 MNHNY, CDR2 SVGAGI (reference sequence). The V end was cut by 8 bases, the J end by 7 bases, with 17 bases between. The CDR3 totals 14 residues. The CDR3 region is CASQRDDWSGELFF. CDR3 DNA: TGTGCCAGCCAACGGGACGACTGGAGCGGGGAGCTGTTTTTT.

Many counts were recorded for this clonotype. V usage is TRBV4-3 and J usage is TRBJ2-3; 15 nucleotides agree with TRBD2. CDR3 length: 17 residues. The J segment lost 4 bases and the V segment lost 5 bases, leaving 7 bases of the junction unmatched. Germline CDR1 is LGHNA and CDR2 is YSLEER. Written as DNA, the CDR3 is TGCGCCAGCAGCAGTCGGACTAGCGGGGGGGGCGCAGATACGCAGTATTTT. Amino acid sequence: CASSSRTSGGGADTQYF.

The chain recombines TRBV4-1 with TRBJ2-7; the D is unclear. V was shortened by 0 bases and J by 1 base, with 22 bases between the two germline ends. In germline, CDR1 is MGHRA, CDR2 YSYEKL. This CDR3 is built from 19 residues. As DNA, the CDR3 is TGCGCCAGCAGCCAAGATCGAGAAGGGTGGCGGAGTCGGTCCTACGAGCAGTACTTC. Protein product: CASSQDREGWRSRSYEQYF.

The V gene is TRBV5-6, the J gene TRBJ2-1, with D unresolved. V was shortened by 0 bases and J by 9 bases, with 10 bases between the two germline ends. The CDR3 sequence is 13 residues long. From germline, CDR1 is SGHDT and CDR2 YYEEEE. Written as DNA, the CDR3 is TGTGCCAGCAGCTTGGTGGCCGGTCTTGAGCAGTTCTTC. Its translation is CASSLVAGLEQFF.

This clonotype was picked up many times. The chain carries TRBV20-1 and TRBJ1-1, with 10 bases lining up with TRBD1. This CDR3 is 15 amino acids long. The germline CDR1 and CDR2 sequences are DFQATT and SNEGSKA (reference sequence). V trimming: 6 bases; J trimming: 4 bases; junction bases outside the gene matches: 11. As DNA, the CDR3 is TGCAGTGCCCCAGGGACAGGGGAAGGTAGCACTGAAGCTTTCTTT. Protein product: CSAPGTGEGSTEAFF.

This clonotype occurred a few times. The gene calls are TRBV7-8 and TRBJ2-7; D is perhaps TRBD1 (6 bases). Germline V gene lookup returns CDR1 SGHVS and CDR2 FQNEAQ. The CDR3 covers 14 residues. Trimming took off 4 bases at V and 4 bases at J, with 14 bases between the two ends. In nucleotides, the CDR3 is TGTGCCAGCAGCTCTTACAGGGAACGTTACGAGCAGTACTTC. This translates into CASSSYRERYEQYF.

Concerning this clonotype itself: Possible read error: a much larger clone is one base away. The CDR3 coding sequence is TGTCCCAGCAGTTACTCTGGGGGCAATCAGCCCCAGCATTTT. This codes for CPSSYSGGNQPQHF. The rearrangement joins TRBV6-5 to TRBJ1-5; D gene unclear. Germline CDR1 reads MNHEY; CDR2 reads SVGAGI. The CDR3 consists of 14 residues.